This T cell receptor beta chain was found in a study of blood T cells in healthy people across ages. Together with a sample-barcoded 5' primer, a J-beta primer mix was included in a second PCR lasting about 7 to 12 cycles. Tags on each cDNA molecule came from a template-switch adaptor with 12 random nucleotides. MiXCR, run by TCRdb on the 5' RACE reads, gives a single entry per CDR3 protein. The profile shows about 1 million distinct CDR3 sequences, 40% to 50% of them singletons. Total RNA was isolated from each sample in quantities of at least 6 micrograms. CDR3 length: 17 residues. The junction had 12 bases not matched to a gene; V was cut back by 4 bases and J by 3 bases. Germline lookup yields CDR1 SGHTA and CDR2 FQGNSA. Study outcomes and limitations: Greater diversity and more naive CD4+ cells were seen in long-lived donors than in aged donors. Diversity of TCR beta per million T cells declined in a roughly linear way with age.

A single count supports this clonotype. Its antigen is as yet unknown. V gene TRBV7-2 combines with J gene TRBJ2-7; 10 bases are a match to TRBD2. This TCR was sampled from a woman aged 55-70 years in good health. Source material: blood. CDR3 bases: TGTGCCAGCAGCTACGCGTCTAGCGGGAGTTTGGGCTACGAGCAGTACTTC. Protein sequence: CASSYASSGSLGYEQYF.